This TCR beta chain was recorded in a study of a mutant IDH1 vaccine in newly diagnosed glioma. In the study overall: Patients had eight vaccinations, in weeks 1, 3, 5, 7, 11, 15, 19 and 23. Either 4-6 weeks after radiotherapy alone or alongside temozolomide, vaccination was begun. Before enrollment, patients got radiotherapy alone, temozolomide alone, or mostly the combination.

Time point meaning: week 11, during vaccination. One vaccine dose held 300 ug of mutant IDH1 20-mer peptide and came with topical imiquimod. For this clone: Its antigen is still unknown.

The table came from immunoSEQ multiplex PCR; TCRdb's copy has only in-frame clones and leaves some out. The data contain around 31,000 clones, roughly 90% of them seen just once; the ten biggest clones take up about 20%. Germline V gene lookup returns CDR1 SNHLY and CDR2 FYNNEI. The V gene end was trimmed by 9 bases and the J gene end by 3 bases; junction bases not matched to a gene: 7. CDR3 length: 14 residues. The rearrangement uses TRBV2 and TRBJ2-1, with 8 bases that match TRBD2. This clonotype originated in a young man with glioma. The specimen comprised PBMCs, sampled from a glioma patient whose treatment included an IDH1 peptide vaccine. CDR3 bases: TGTGCCAGTACCTCTAGCGGGTACTACAATGAGCAGTTCTTC. Translation gives CASTSSGYYNEQFF.